Described below is a single TCR beta chain sequence and its context. This record belongs to a study of beta chain features in type 1 diabetes. About the research overall: Age, gender and cell yields were similar between patients and healthy donors.

A CD45RO/CCR7/CD25/CD127/CD95/CD27 panel sorted naive, central memory, regulatory and stem cell-like memory CD4+ cells. Germline assignment: CDR1 MDHEN and CDR2 SYDVKM. CDR3 length: 16 amino acids. V was pared by 7 bases and J by 4 bases, with 20 bases between. Expressed TCRB transcripts got sequenced, as all isolated RNA was reverse transcribed. The protocol was immunoSEQ multiplex PCR, while the TCRdb copy is restricted to in-frame clones and leaves out a portion. The repertoire holds about 620,000 clones, with around 15% as singletons. Sequencing input: naive CD4+ T cells from blood. This chain connects TRBV28 to TRBJ1-5; D may be TRBD1 (6 bases). The TCR originated in a man between 18 and 29 years old in good health. The CDR3 DNA is TGTGCCAGCACCTCGGGAACCAGGGGTAAGAATCAGCCCCAGCATTTT. This codes for CASTSGTRGKNQPQHF.